A single sample gave rise to the 10 T cell receptor beta chains below, sequenced in a study of T-cell reconstitution after alpha-beta-depleted transplantation in children. Researchers prepared the TCRbeta library using unique molecular identifiers, the study reports. TCRdb passed the PCR reads through MiXCR, listing each CDR3 protein once. The repertoire holds more than 400,000 distinct CDR3 sequences, with about an eighth as singletons. The specimen was PBMCs, mostly from graft donor cells, collected 180 days after TCRalphabeta/CD19-depleted stem cell transplant. The source is a female patient aged 2-9 years who had a stem cell transplant for aplastic anemia, so the T cells may come from the graft donor.

This clonotype came up a few times. The rearrangement uses TRBV18 and TRBJ2-4, with D possibly being TRBD1 (5 bases). Germline CDR1 reads KGHSH; CDR2 reads LQKENI. The V end was cut by 0 bases, the J end by 7 bases, with 7 bases between. CDR3 size: 13 residues. In DNA form, the CDR3 reads TGTGCCAGCTCACCACCGACAGTTAACATTCAGTACTTC. The encoded protein is CASSPPTVNIQYF.

This clonotype came up many times. The chain carries TRBV28 and TRBJ1-2, with D perhaps TRBD1 (5 bases). In germline, CDR1 is MDHEN, CDR2 SYDVKM. Trimming took 4 bases from V and 8 from J, leaving 11 bases between them. This CDR3 is 12 amino acids long. This chain's CDR3 is CASSSQGGGYTF. CDR3 nucleotides: TGTGCCAGCAGTTCGCAGGGCGGGGGCTACACCTTC.

V usage is TRBV6-5 and J usage is TRBJ2-1; D is uncertain. There are 15 residues in the CDR3. V was clipped by 0 bases and J by 4 bases, with 10 bases between them. Germline loops: CDR1 MNHEY, CDR2 SVGAGI. The chain's CDR3 is CASSYSRQRYNEQFF. The CDR3 region has the DNA TGTGCCAGCAGTTACTCGAGGCAGAGATACAATGAGCAGTTCTTC.

Only a few counts were recorded for this clonotype. This chain joins TRBV27 and TRBJ2-1, with D perhaps TRBD2 (6 bases). Germline lookup yields CDR1 MNHEY and CDR2 SMNVEV (reference sequence). The length of the CDR3 is 14 residues. V dropped 4 bases and J dropped 12 bases, with 19 bases sitting between them. CDR3 loop: CASSSSPAGGAQFF. CDR3 DNA sequence: TGTGCCAGCAGTTCGTCCCCCGCCGGGGGAGCGCAGTTCTTC.

The chain carries TRBV10-3 and TRBJ1-5; 8 nucleotides align to TRBD1. The CDR3 totals 14 residues. Germline V gene data show CDR1 as ENHRY and CDR2 as SYGVKD. Trimming removed 9 bases from V and 8 bases from J; junction bases left unmatched: 12. CDR3 coding DNA: TGTGCCATTGGATCGGACAGGGCGGTGGAGCCCCAGCATTTT. The encoded protein is CAIGSDRAVEPQHF.

This clonotype has just a few counts. This rearrangement joins TRBV20-1 to TRBJ2-1; D ambiguous. There are 11 residues in the CDR3. The germline V gene encodes CDR1 DFQATT and CDR2 SNEGSKA (reference sequence). Trimming shortened V by 4 bases and J by 7 bases, and 8 bases separated the two germline ends. The CDR3: CSATLANEQFF. CDR3 bases: TGCAGTGCTACTTTGGCAAATGAGCAGTTCTTC.

The sample holds many counts of this clonotype. The chain uses TRBV12-3 or TRBV12-4 and TRBJ2-7; no clear D. Trimming pared 6 bases from V and 1 base from J, leaving 7 bases between. The CDR3 has 12 amino acids. CDR3 nucleotides: TGTGCCAGCAGGACGCCATCCTACGAGCAGTACTTC. It encodes CASRTPSYEQYF.

This clonotype has at least ten counts. The V and J genes are TRBV7-2 and TRBJ2-1; 12 bases map to TRBD2. Germline CDR1 SGHTA, CDR2 FQGNSA. This CDR3 region has 15 residues. The junction had 7 bases not matched to a gene; V was cut back by 4 bases and J by 9 bases. Here the CDR3 reads CASSWTSGIGGEQFF. For the CDR3, the DNA is TGTGCCAGCAGCTGGACTAGCGGGATTGGGGGTGAGCAGTTCTTC.

The genes are TRBV6-5 and TRBJ2-1; D possibly corresponds to TRBD2 (5 bases). The CDR3 covers 15 residues. V was clipped by 4 bases and J by 2 bases, with 12 bases between them. Germline V gives CDR1 MNHEY, CDR2 SVGAGI. The CDR3 loop is CASSSGLGTYNEQFF. As DNA, the CDR3 is TGTGCCAGCAGTTCTGGACTGGGAACCTACAATGAGCAGTTCTTC.

This clonotype came up a few times. The chain links TRBV10-3 to TRBJ2-1; TRBD2 matches 15 bases. Germline V CDR1 and CDR2: ENHRY, SYGVKD. Trimming took 2 bases from V and 9 from J; bases not matched to a gene: 5. The CDR3 extends over 16 amino acids. The CDR3 loop reads CAISEPKGLAGGEQFF. DNA of the CDR3: TGTGCCATCAGTGAGCCGAAGGGACTAGCGGGAGGTGAGCAGTTCTTC.